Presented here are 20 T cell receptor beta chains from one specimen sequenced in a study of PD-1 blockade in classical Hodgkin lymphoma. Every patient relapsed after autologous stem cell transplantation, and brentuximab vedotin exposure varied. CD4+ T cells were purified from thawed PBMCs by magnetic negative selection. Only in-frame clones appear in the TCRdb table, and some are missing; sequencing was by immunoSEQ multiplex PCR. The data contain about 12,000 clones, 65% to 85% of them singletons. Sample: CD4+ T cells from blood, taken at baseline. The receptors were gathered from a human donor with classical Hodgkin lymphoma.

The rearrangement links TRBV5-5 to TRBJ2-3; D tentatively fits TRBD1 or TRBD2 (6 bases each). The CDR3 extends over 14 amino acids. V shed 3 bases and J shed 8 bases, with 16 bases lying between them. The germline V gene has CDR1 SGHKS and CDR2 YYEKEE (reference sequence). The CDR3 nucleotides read TGTGCCAGCAGCTGGGGGCTAGTGGAGGGTACGCAGTATTTT. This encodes CASSWGLVEGTQYF.

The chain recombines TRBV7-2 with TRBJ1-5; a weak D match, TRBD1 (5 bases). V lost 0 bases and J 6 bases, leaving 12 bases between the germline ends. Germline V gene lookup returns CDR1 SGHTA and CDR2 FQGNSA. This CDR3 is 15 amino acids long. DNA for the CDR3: TGTGCCAGCAGCTTAGCGGGGGGGGGTGGTCAGCCCCAGCATTTT. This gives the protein CASSLAGGGGQPQHF. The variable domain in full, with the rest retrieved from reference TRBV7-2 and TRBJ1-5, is GAGVSQSPSNKVTEKGKDVELRCDPISGHTALYWYRQSLGQGLEFLIYFQGNSAPDKSGLPSDRFSAERTGGSVSTLTIQRTQQEDSAVYLCASSLAGGGGQPQHFGDGTRLSIL.

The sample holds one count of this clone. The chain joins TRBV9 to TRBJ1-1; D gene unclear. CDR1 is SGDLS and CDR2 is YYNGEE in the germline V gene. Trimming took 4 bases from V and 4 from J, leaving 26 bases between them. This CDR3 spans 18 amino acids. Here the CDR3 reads CASSRSVGILQRSTEAFF. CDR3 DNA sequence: TGTGCCAGCAGCCGATCTGTAGGGATACTGCAAAGAAGCACTGAAGCTTTCTTT.

The CDR3 DNA follows: TGTGCCAGCAGCTTAGGGACAGGAGATAATACGCAGTATTTT. Amino acid sequence: CASSLGTGDNTQYF. The chain is built from TRBV7-9 and TRBJ2-3, with 7 nucleotides matching TRBD1. V trimming: 1 base; J trimming: 7 bases; junction bases outside the gene matches: 5. The CDR3 sequence is 14 residues long. Germline assignment: CDR1 SEHNR and CDR2 FQNEAQ (reference sequence).

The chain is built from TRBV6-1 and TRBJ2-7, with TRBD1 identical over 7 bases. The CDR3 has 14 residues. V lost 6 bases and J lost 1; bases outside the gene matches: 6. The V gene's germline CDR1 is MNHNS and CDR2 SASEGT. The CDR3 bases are TGTGCCAGCAGCTTCGGGACAGAATCCTACGAGCAGTACTTC. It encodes CASSFGTESYEQYF.

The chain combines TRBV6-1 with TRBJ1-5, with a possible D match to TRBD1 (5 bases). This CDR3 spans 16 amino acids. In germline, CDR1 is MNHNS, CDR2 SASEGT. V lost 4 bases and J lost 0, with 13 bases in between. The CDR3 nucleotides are TGTGCCAGCAGTGTTCCCGTAGGGGATAGCAATCAGCCCCAGCATTTT. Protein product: CASSVPVGDSNQPQHF.

The CDR3 nucleotides read TGTGCCAGCAGTGAACTAGGACGGCTGCTGTTTTTT. Its translation is CASSELGRLLFF. The chain has TRBV2 and TRBJ1-4; D is unresolved. The CDR3 contains 12 residues. Between the trimmed V and J ends, which lost 2 bases and 14 bases, there was a span of 12 bases. From germline, CDR1 is SNHLY and CDR2 FYNNEI. The complete variable domain, with remaining parts taken from reference TRBV2 and TRBJ1-4, reads EPEVTQTPSHQVTQMGQEVILRCVPISNHLYFYWYRQILGQKVEFLVSFYNNEISEKSEIFDDQFSVERPDGSNFTLKIRSTKLEDSAMYFCASSELGRLLFFGSGTQLSVL.

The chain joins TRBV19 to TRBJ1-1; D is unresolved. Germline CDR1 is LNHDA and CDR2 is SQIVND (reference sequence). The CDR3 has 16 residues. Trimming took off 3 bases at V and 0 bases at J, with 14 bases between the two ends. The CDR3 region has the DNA TGTGCCAGTAGTATTGGCCCAAGGAGCATGAACACTGAAGCTTTCTTT. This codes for CASSIGPRSMNTEAFF.

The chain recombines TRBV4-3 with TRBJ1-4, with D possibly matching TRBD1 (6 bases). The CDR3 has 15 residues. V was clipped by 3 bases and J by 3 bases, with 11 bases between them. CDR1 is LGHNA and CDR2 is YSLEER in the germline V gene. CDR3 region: CASSQGQYSNEKLFF. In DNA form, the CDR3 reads TGCGCCAGCAGCCAGGGACAATACTCTAATGAAAAACTGTTTTTT.

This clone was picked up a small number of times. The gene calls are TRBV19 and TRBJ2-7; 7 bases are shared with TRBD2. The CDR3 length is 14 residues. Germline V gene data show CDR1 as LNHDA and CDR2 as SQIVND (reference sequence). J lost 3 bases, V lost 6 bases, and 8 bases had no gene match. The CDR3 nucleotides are TGTGCCAGTAGCTTCCCGGGAGGTGACTACGAGCAGTACTTC. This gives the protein CASSFPGGDYEQYF. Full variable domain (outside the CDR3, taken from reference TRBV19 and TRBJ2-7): DGGITQSPKYLFRKEGQNVTLSCEQNLNHDAMYWYRQDPGQGLRLIYYSQIVNDFQKGDIAEGYSVSREKKESFPLTVTSAQKNPTAFYLCASSFPGGDYEQYFGPGTRLTVT.

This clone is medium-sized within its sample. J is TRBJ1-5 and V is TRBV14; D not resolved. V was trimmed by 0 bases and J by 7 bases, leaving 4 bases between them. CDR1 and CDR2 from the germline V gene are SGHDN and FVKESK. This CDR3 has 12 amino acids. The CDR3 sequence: CASSQDRQPQHF. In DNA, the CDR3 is TGTGCCAGCAGCCAAGATAGACAGCCCCAGCATTTT.

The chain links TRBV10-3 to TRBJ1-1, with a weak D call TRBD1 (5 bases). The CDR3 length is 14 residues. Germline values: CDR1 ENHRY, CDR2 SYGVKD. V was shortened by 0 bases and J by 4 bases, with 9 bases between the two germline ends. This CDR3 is CAISESSGTTEAFF. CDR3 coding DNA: TGTGCCATCAGTGAGTCTTCAGGGACCACTGAAGCTTTCTTT.

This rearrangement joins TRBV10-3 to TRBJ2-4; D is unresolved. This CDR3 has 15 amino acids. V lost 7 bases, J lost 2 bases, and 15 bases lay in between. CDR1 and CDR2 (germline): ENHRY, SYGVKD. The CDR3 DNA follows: TGTGCCATCAAAGACCCGGACCCACCCAAAAACATTCAGTACTTC. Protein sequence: CAIKDPDPPKNIQYF.

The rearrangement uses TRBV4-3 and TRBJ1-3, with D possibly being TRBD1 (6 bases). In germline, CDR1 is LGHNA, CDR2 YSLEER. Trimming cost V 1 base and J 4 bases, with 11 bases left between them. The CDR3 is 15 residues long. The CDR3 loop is CASSQGTGSGNTIYF. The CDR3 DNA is TGCGCCAGCAGCCAAGGTACAGGGTCGGGAAACACCATATATTTT.

The CDR3 nucleotides read TGTGCCAGCAGCCAAACCGGGGGCCTGAACACCGGGGAGCTGTTTTTT. Translated: CASSQTGGLNTGELFF. The genes are TRBV14 and TRBJ2-2; D may match TRBD1 or TRBD2 (6 bases each). The CDR3 is 16 residues long. Trimming removed 2 bases at V and 1 base at J, with 11 bases between. Germline values: CDR1 SGHDN, CDR2 FVKESK.

CDR3 sequence: CASSLPGGNQPQHF. As DNA, the CDR3 is TGTGCCAGCAGCCTCCCAGGCGGGAATCAGCCCCAGCATTTT. The chain joins TRBV4-2 to TRBJ1-5, with D unclear. Germline lookup yields CDR1 LGHNA and CDR2 YNFKEQ. CDR3 length: 14 amino acids. V was shortened by 4 bases and J by 4 bases, with 11 bases between the two germline ends.

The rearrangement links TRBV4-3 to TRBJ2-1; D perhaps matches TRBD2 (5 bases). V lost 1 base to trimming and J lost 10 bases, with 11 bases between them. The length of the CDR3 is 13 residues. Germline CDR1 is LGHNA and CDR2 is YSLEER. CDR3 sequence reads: CASSQGLAREQFF. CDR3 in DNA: TGCGCCAGCAGCCAAGGCCTAGCTAGAGAGCAGTTCTTC.

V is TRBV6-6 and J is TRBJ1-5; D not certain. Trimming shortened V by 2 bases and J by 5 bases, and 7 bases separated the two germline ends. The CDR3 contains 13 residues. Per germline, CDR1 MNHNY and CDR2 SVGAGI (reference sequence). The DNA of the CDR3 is TGTGCCAGCAGTTACACAACAGATCAGCCCCAGCATTTT. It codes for CASSYTTDQPQHF.

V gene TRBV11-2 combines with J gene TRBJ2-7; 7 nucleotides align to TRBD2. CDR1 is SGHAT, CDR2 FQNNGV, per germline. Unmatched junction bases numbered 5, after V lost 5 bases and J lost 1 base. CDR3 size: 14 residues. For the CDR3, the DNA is TGTGCCAGCAGCCCTACTAGCGCGTCCTACGAGCAGTACTTC. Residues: CASSPTSASYEQYF. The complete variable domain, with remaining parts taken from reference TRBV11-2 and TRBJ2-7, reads EAGVAQSPRYKIIEKRQSVAFWCNPISGHATLYWYQQILGQGPKLLIQFQNNGVVDDSQLPKDRFSAERLKGVDSTLKIQPAKLEDSAVYLCASSPTSASYEQYFGPGTRLTVT.

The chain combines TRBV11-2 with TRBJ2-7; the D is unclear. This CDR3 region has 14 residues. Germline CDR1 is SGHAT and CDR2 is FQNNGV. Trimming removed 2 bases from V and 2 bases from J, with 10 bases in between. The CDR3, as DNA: TGTGCCAGCAGCTTATTGCGCCAGACCTACGAGCAGTACTTC. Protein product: CASSLLRQTYEQYF.